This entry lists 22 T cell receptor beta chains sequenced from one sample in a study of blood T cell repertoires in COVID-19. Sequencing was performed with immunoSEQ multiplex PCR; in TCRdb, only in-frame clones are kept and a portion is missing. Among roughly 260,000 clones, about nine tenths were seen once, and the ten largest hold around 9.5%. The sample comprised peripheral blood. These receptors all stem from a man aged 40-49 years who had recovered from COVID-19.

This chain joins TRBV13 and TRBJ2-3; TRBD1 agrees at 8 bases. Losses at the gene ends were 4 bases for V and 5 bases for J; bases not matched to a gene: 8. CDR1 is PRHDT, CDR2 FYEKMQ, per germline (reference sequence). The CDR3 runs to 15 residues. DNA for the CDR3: TGTGCCAGCAGCTGGGACAGGAGTAATAAAGATACGCAGTATTTT. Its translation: CASSWDRSNKDTQYF. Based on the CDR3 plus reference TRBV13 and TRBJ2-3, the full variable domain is AAGVIQSPRHLIKEKRETATLKCYPIPRHDTVYWYQQGPGQDPQFLISFYEKMQSDKGSIPDRFSAQQFSDYHSELNMSSLELGDSALYFCASSWDRSNKDTQYFGPGTRLTVL.

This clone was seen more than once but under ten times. CDR3 loop: CASSQAHRPRQGQETQYF. DNA for the CDR3: TGTGCCAGCAGCCAAGCCCACAGGCCCCGTCAGGGGCAAGAGACCCAGTACTTC. This chain joins TRBV6-2 or TRBV6-3 and TRBJ2-5; possibly TRBD1 for D (6 bases). Trimming removed 6 bases from V and 2 bases from J, with 25 bases in between. CDR3 size: 18 residues. The germline V gene encodes CDR1 MNHEY and CDR2 SVGEGT.

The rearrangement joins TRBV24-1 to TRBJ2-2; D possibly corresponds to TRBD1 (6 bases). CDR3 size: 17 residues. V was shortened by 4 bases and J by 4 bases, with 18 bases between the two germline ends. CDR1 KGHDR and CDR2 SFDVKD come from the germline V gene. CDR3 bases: TGTGCCACCAGTGACCCTGGGGGCGCCCGGGGCACCGGGGAGCTGTTTTTT. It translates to CATSDPGGARGTGELFF.

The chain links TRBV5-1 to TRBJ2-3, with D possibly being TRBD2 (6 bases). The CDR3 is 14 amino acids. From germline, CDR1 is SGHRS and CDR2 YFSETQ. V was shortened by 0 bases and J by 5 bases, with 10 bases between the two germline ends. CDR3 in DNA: TGCGCCAGCAGCTTGGCCCGGGAGATAGATACGCAGTATTTT. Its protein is CASSLAREIDTQYF. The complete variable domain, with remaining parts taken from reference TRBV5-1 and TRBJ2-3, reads KAGVTQTPRYLIKTRGQQVTLSCSPISGHRSVSWYQQTPGQGLQFLFEYFSETQRNKGNFPGRFSGRQFSNSRSEMNVSTLELGDSALYLCASSLAREIDTQYFGPGTRLTVL.

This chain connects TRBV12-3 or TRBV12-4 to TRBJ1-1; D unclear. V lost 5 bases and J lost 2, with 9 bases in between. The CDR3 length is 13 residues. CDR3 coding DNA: TGTGCCAGCAGTCAGACTACCAACACTGAAGCTTTCTTT. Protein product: CASSQTTNTEAFF.

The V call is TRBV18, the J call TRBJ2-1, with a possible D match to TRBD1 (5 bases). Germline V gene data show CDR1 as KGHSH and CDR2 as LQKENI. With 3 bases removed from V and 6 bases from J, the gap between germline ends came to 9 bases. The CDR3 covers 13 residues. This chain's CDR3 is CASSPRESNEQFF. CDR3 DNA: TGTGCCAGCTCACCCAGGGAAAGCAATGAGCAGTTCTTC.

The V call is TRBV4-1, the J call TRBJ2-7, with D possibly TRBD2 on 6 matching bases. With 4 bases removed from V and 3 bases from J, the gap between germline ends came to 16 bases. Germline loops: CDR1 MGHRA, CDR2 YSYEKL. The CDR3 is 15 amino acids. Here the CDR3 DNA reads TGCGCCAGCAGCCCAGAGGGACGCGGGATCTACGAGCAGTACTTC. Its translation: CASSPEGRGIYEQYF.

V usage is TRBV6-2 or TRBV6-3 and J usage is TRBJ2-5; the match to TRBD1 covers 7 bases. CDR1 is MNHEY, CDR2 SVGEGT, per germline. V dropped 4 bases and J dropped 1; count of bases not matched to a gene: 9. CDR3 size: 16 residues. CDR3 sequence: CASSSTGVGTQETQYF. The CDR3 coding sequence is TGTGCCAGCAGTTCAACAGGGGTGGGGACCCAAGAGACCCAGTACTTC.

CDR3 residues: CASSLGLATDTQYF. The DNA for the CDR3 is TGTGCCAGCAGCTTGGGACTAGCAACAGATACGCAGTATTTT. The rearrangement links TRBV5-6 to TRBJ2-3, with 7 positions matching TRBD2. The CDR3 loop spans 14 amino acids. With 0 bases clipped from V and 3 bases from J, the junction kept 1 base outside the gene matches. CDR1 and CDR2 (germline): SGHDT, YYEEEE.

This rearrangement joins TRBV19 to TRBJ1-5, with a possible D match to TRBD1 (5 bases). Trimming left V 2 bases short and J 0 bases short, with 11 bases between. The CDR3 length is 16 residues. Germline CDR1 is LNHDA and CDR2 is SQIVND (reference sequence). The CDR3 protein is CASSIPDIYSNQPQHF. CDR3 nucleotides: TGTGCCAGTAGTATACCGGACATCTATAGCAATCAGCCCCAGCATTTT.

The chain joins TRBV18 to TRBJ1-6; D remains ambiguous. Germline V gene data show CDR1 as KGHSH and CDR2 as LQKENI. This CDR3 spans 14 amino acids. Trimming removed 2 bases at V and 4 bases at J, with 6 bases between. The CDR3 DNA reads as TGTGCCAGCTCACCAACTGCGTATAATTCACCCCTCCACTTT. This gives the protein CASSPTAYNSPLHF.

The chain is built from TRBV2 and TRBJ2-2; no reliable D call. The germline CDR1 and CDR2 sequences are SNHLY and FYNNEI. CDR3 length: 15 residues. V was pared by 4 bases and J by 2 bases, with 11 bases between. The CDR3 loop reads CASSAYSANTGELFF. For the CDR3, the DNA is TGTGCCAGCAGTGCTTATAGTGCCAACACCGGGGAGCTGTTTTTT.

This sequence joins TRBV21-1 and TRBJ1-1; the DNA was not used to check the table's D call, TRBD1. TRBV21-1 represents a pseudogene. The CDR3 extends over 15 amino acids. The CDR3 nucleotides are TGTGCCAGCAGCCTAGGACAGGGGTCGGACACTGAAGCTTTCTTT. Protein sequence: CASSLGQGSDTEAFF.

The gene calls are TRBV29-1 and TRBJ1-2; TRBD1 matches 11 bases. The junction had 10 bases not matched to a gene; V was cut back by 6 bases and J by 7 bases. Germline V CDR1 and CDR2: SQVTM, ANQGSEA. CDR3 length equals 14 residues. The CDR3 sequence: CSVARTGGLRGYTF. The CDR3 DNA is TGCAGCGTAGCCCGGACAGGGGGCCTTCGTGGCTACACCTTC.

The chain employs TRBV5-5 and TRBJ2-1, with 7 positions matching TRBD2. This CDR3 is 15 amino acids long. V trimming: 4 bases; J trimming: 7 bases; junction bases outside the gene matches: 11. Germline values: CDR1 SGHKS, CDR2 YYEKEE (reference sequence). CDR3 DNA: TGTGCCAGCAGCCGTGGCACTAGCGAGGGGAATGAGCAGTTCTTC. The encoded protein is CASSRGTSEGNEQFF. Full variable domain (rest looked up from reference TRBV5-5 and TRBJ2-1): DAGVTQSPTHLIKTRGQQVTLRCSPISGHKSVSWYQQVLGQGPQFIFQYYEKEERGRGNFPDRFSARQFPNYSSELNVNALLLGDSALYLCASSRGTSEGNEQFFGPGTRLTVL.

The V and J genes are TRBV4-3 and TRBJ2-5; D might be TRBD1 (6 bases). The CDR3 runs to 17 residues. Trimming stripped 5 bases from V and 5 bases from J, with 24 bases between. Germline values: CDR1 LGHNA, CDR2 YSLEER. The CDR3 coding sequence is TGCGCCAGCAGCACGCAAGGTACCGGACAGAACAAGGAGACCCAGTACTTC. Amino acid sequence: CASSTQGTGQNKETQYF.

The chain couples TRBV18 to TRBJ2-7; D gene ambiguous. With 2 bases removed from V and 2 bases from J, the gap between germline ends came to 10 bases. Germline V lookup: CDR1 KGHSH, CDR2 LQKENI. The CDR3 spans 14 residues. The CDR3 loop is CASSPGDGAYEQYF. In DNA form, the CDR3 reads TGTGCCAGCTCACCAGGAGACGGAGCCTACGAGCAGTACTTC.

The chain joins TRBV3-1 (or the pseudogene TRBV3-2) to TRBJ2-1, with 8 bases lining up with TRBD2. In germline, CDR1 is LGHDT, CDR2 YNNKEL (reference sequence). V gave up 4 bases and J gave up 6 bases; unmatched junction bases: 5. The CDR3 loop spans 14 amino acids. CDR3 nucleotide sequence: TGTGCCAGCAGCCCTGGGACTAGAAGCAATGAGCAGTTCTTC. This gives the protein CASSPGTRSNEQFF.

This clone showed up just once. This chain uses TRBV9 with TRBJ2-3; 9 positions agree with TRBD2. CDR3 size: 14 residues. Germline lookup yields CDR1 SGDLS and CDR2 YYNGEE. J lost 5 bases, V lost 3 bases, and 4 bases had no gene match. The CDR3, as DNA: TGTGCCAGCAGCGAGGGTAGCGGGAGAGATACGCAGTATTTT. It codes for CASSEGSGRDTQYF. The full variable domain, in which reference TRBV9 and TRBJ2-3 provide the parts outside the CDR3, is DSGVTQTPKHLITATGQRVTLRCSPRSGDLSVYWYQQSLDQGLQFLIQYYNGEERAKGNILERFSAQQFPDLHSELNLSSLELGDSALYFCASSEGSGRDTQYFGPGTRLTVL.

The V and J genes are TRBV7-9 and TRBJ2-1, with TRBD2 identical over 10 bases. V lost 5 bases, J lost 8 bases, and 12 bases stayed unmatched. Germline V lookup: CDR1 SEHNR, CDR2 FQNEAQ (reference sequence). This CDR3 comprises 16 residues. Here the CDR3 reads CASSLGVSGGIYEQFF. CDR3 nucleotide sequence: TGTGCCAGCAGCCTAGGGGTTAGCGGGGGGATATATGAGCAGTTCTTC.

The CDR3 DNA is TGTGCCAGCACGACGGGAATAGGAAGTAATGAAAAACTGTTTTTT. It yields the protein CASTTGIGSNEKLFF. The chain couples TRBV27 to TRBJ1-4; D remains unclear. The V end was cut by 7 bases, the J end by 4 bases, with 16 bases between. The CDR3 runs 15 residues. The germline gives CDR1 MNHEY, CDR2 SMNVEV (reference sequence).

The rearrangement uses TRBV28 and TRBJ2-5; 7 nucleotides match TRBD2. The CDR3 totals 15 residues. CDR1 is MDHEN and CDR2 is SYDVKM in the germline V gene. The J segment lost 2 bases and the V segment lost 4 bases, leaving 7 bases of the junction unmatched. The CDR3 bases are TGTGCCAGCAGTTCCCTCCTTAGCGGGCAAGAGACCCAGTACTTC. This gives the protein CASSSLLSGQETQYF.